Each of the 3 T cell receptor beta chains below was sequenced from the same sample in a study of T cell responses to AZD1222 COVID-19 vaccine. Assay: immunoSEQ multiplex PCR; the TCRdb copy retains only in-frame clones and omits some. The sample has some 100,000 clones; roughly 86% are singletons. Source: peripheral blood, taken 28 days after the second AZD1222 dose. The receptors originated from an adult who received the AZD1222 COVID-19 vaccine.

The CDR3 coding sequence is TGCGCCAGCAGCCAAGGGGCCGTAATAGGCCGGCCGGGAAACACCATATATTTT. Translation gives CASSQGAVIGRPGNTIYF. V gene TRBV4-1 combines with J gene TRBJ1-3; D uncertain. Germline V gene lookup returns CDR1 MGHRA and CDR2 YSYEKL. Trimming stripped 1 base from V and 4 bases from J, with 20 bases between. This CDR3 is built from 18 residues.

This clone occurred once. The genes are TRBV5-1 and TRBJ1-5; D unclear. Germline CDR1 SGHRS, CDR2 YFSETQ. V was shortened by 1 base and J by 2 bases, with 10 bases between the two germline ends. This CDR3 comprises 15 residues. The CDR3 loop is CASSLLGTGNQPQHF. CDR3 sequence (DNA): TGCGCCAGCAGCTTGCTGGGTACCGGCAATCAGCCCCAGCATTTT. Filled out from reference TRBV5-1 and TRBJ1-5, the complete variable domain reads KAGVTQTPRYLIKTRGQQVTLSCSPISGHRSVSWYQQTPGQGLQFLFEYFSETQRNKGNFPGRFSGRQFSNSRSEMNVSTLELGDSALYLCASSLLGTGNQPQHFGDGTRLSIL.

The count of this clone is one. In the same sample, other DNA sequences code for this CDR3. The chain combines TRBV6-5 with TRBJ1-5; D not certain. V was shortened by 0 bases and J by 6 bases, with 6 bases between the two germline ends. Per the germline V gene, CDR1 is MNHEY and CDR2 is SVGAGI. The CDR3 has 13 residues. The CDR3: CASSYSKGQPQHF. In DNA form, the CDR3 reads TGTGCCAGCAGTTACTCGAAAGGTCAGCCCCAGCATTTT.